This passage covers 31 T cell receptor beta chains from one sample sequenced in a study of CD8+CD57+ T cells in acquired aplastic anemia. Genomic DNA acted as the template from which TCR beta VDJ combination and CDR3 sequence profiling were carried out. TCRdb processed the reads anew with MiXCR; each CDR3 protein has one entry. There are 200,000 to 250,000 distinct CDR3 sequences in the sample; 34% occur only once, and roughly 1.1% lies in the top ten. The specimen sequenced was sorted CD4+, CD8+, or CD8+CD57+ T cells (not recorded which) from PBMCs. These receptor sequences come from a human donor in good health, serving as a control.

This clonotype was detected ten times or more. V usage is TRBV7-3 and J usage is TRBJ2-2; no definite D call. The CDR3 runs to 13 residues. Germline loops: CDR1 SGHTA, CDR2 FQGTGA. Trimming took off 1 base at V and 2 bases at J, with 2 bases between the two ends. CDR3 in DNA: TGTGCCAGCAGCTTAATAAACACCGGGGAGCTGTTTTTT. Protein product: CASSLINTGELFF.

This clonotype was picked up a small number of times. J is TRBJ1-4 and V is TRBV4-2; D is unresolved. The CDR3 totals 16 residues. CDR1 is LGHNA, CDR2 YNFKEQ, per germline. V was clipped by 1 base and J by 2 bases, with 11 bases between them. The CDR3 region is CASSQGGGATNEKLFF. Written as DNA, the CDR3 is TGTGCCAGCAGCCAAGGGGGTGGTGCCACTAATGAAAAACTGTTTTTT.

This clonotype was found many times. V usage is TRBV7-7 and J usage is TRBJ2-1, with 9 bases identical to TRBD2. V lost 1 base and J lost 3; bases outside the gene matches: 1. In germline, CDR1 is SSHAT, CDR2 FNYEAQ (reference sequence). The CDR3 has 15 amino acids. The CDR3 is CASSLGGRDYNEQFF. CDR3 nucleotide sequence: TGTGCCAGCAGCTTAGGCGGGAGGGACTACAATGAGCAGTTCTTC.

This clonotype has ten or more counts. The rearrangement links TRBV2 to TRBJ2-2; the match to TRBD2 covers 9 bases. This CDR3 has 15 residues. The junction had 10 bases not matched to a gene; V was cut back by 9 bases and J by 5 bases. The germline V gene encodes CDR1 SNHLY and CDR2 FYNNEI. The CDR3 DNA reads TGTGCCAGTAATAGCGGGGGCTTGTGGACCGGGGAGCTGTTTTTT. It specifies CASNSGGLWTGELFF.

A note on this clonotype: One base away lies a much larger clone, so this may be a sequencing read error. The chain is built from TRBV4-2 and TRBJ1-3, with D hard to call. The CDR3 covers 13 residues. V was trimmed by 0 bases and J by 7 bases, leaving 7 bases between them. Looked up from germline, CDR1 is LGHNA and CDR2 is YNFKEQ. This chain's CDR3 is CASSQEGANTIYF. The CDR3 DNA sequence: TGTGCCAGCAGCCAAGAAGGCGCCAACACCATATATTTT.

This clonotype was recorded many times. The chain has TRBV2 and TRBJ2-5; 9 bases agree with TRBD2. The CDR3 has 16 amino acids. Germline V CDR1 and CDR2: SNHLY, FYNNEI. V trimming: 2 bases; J trimming: 5 bases; junction bases outside the gene matches: 9. CDR3 DNA sequence: TGTGCCAGCAGTGAATACATAGCGGGAGCCGGTGAGACCCAGTACTTC. It yields the protein CASSEYIAGAGETQYF.

The J gene is TRBJ2-1, the V gene TRBV30; no clear D. Trimming left V 2 bases short and J 1 base short, with 6 bases between. This CDR3 is 13 amino acids long. Germline V CDR1 and CDR2: GTSNPN, SVGIG (reference sequence). The CDR3 nucleotides are TGTGCCTGGAGTCGAGCTTCCTACAATGAGCAGTTCTTC. It is translated as CAWSRASYNEQFF. Filled out from reference TRBV30 and TRBJ2-1, the complete variable domain reads SQTIHQWPATLVQPVGSPLSLECTVEGTSNPNLYWYRQAAGRGLQLLFYSVGIGQISSEVPQNLSASRPQDRQFILSSKKLLLSDSGFYLCAWSRASYNEQFFGPGTRLTVL.

The count of this clonotype is one. CDR3 coding DNA: TGTGCCAGTAGTATGGGTCGGTACGCCGGGGAGCTGTTTTTT. This sequence encodes CASSMGRYAGELFF. The chain recombines TRBV19 with TRBJ2-2; no clear D gene. The V end lost 3 bases, the J end lost 6 bases, and 11 bases lay between the germline ends. This CDR3 has 14 residues. Germline CDR1 is LNHDA and CDR2 is SQIVND (reference sequence).

This clonotype was seen more than once but under ten times. This chain uses TRBV6-6 with TRBJ1-1, with D perhaps matching TRBD1 (5 bases). The germline V gene encodes CDR1 MNHNY and CDR2 SVGAGI (reference sequence). The CDR3 contains 13 residues. Trimming shortened V by 8 bases and J by 9 bases, and 19 bases separated the two germline ends. Written as DNA, the CDR3 is TGTGCCAGCCTTGTCATTTCTGGGGGACAAGCTTTCTTT. It translates to CASLVISGGQAFF.

The chain is built from TRBV6-5 and TRBJ2-7; 8 bases map to TRBD1. CDR3 length: 16 residues. Germline V CDR1 and CDR2: MNHEY, SVGAGI. V gave up 2 bases and J gave up 3 bases; unmatched junction bases: 9. The CDR3 region is CASSYDPGQGNYEQYF. CDR3 coding DNA: TGTGCCAGCAGTTACGATCCAGGACAGGGTAACTACGAGCAGTACTTC.

The chain is built from TRBV29-1 and TRBJ2-1; D possibly matches TRBD1 or TRBD2 (6 bases each). Germline V gene lookup returns CDR1 SQVTM and CDR2 ANQGSEA. CDR3 length: 14 residues. Trimming stripped 7 bases from V and 6 bases from J, with 19 bases between. The CDR3: CSAKGGPKGNEQFF. The CDR3 nucleotides are TGCAGCGCGAAGGGGGGTCCAAAAGGCAATGAGCAGTTCTTC.

This clonotype was observed a few times. A read error may explain this, as a much larger clone is one base away. The chain uses TRBV7-6 and TRBJ2-7, with TRBD1 matching 7 bases. CDR1 is SGHVS and CDR2 is FNYEAQ in the germline V gene. This CDR3 is built from 13 residues. The CDR3, as DNA: TGTGTCAGCAGCTTAGGGGACAGCTATCAGCAGTACTTC. Translated: CVSSLGDSYQQYF.

The chain couples TRBV7-9 to TRBJ1-5; no clear D gene. The CDR3 loop spans 11 amino acids. CDR1 is SEHNR and CDR2 is FQNEAQ in the germline V gene (reference sequence). Between the trimmed V and J ends, which lost 1 base and 12 bases, there was a span of 7 bases. This chain's CDR3 is CASSLDQYQHF. Here the CDR3 DNA reads TGTGCCAGCAGCTTAGATCAGTACCAGCATTTT.

This clonotype was seen at least ten times. This chain joins TRBV13 and TRBJ2-3; TRBD1 might be the D (6 bases). The CDR3 is 19 amino acids. Germline values: CDR1 PRHDT, CDR2 FYEKMQ (reference sequence). V was trimmed by 1 base and J by 0 bases, leaving 20 bases between them. The CDR3 nucleotides read TGTGCCAGCAGCTTAGAGAGGTACAGGGATGCCCTTAGCACAGATACGCAGTATTTT. This encodes CASSLERYRDALSTDTQYF.

This rearrangement joins TRBV10-3 to TRBJ2-7; D gene unclear. CDR1 is ENHRY and CDR2 is SYGVKD in the germline V gene. The CDR3 has 11 amino acids. The ends were cut back, 6 bases at V and 1 base at J, with 4 bases in the middle. The CDR3 here is CAISGSYEQYF. CDR3 coding DNA: TGTGCCATCAGCGGATCCTACGAGCAGTACTTC.

This clonotype showed up just a few times. The genes are TRBV10-3 and TRBJ2-7; TRBD1 matches at 7 bases. Germline V lookup: CDR1 ENHRY, CDR2 SYGVKD. Unmatched junction bases numbered 13, after V lost 11 bases and J lost 6 bases. CDR3 size: 13 residues. CDR3 sequence: CAVNPGQTAEQYF. The CDR3 DNA follows: TGTGCCGTGAACCCGGGACAGACCGCCGAGCAGTACTTC.

This clonotype has more than one count but fewer than ten. The V call is TRBV27, the J call TRBJ1-2; perhaps TRBD1 as D (5 bases). Per the germline V gene, CDR1 is MNHEY and CDR2 is SMNVEV (reference sequence). The CDR3 is 13 amino acids. Trimming took off 6 bases at V and 8 bases at J, with 16 bases between the two ends. The CDR3 nucleotides are TGTGCCAGCAGACCGCAACGGGACCGCGGCTACACCTTC. Translated: CASRPQRDRGYTF.

This clonotype has a count of ten or more. This CDR3 is CASAFRFEAFF. The CDR3 region has the DNA TGTGCCAGCGCTTTCAGGTTTGAAGCTTTCTTT. The gene calls are TRBV2 and TRBJ1-1; no reliable D call. Germline V gene sequence: CDR1 SNHLY, CDR2 FYNNEI. The CDR3 is 11 amino acids. V gave up 8 bases and J gave up 7 bases, with 11 bases separating them.

The J gene is TRBJ2-3, the V gene TRBV5-1; D gene uncertain. The CDR3 contains 16 residues. The germline V gene encodes CDR1 SGHRS and CDR2 YFSETQ. Between the trimmed V and J ends, which lost 0 bases and 1 base, there was a span of 12 bases. CDR3 DNA: TGCGCCAGCAGCTTGGCCGGGTTAGCCGGCACAGATACGCAGTATTTT. Encoded protein: CASSLAGLAGTDTQYF.

The CDR3 region has the DNA TGTGCCAGCAGCCTTCTTGGGGGGGGCTCCTACAATGAGCAGTTCTTC. Residues: CASSLLGGGSYNEQFF. The chain links TRBV7-8 to TRBJ2-1; TRBD2 matches at 7 bases. This CDR3 is 16 amino acids long. J lost 0 bases, V lost 5 bases, and 7 bases had no gene match. Germline loops: CDR1 SGHVS, CDR2 FQNEAQ.

The rearrangement uses TRBV20-1 and TRBJ2-7; 8 nucleotides match TRBD1. This CDR3 has 13 residues. Per the germline V gene, CDR1 is DFQATT and CDR2 is SNEGSKA (reference sequence). The V segment lost 6 bases and the J segment 4 bases; nucleotides outside the gene matches: 8. This chain's CDR3 is CSASTGAAYEQYF. The CDR3 DNA reads as TGCAGTGCGTCGACAGGGGCAGCATACGAGCAGTACTTC.

The chain uses TRBV10-3 and TRBJ1-1, with 10 bases aligning to TRBD1. CDR1 is ENHRY, CDR2 SYGVKD, per germline. CDR3 length equals 14 residues. With V trimmed by 9 bases and J by 5 bases, 9 bases remained unmatched. For the CDR3, the DNA is TGTGCCATGGGAAGCGGGACAGGGGTAACTGAAGCTTTCTTT. Amino acid sequence: CAMGSGTGVTEAFF.

This clonotype was counted many times. The CDR3 DNA reads TGCAGTGCTAGCGATCAAAGCTACGAGCAGTACTTC. Residues: CSASDQSYEQYF. This chain joins TRBV20-1 and TRBJ2-7; D is unclear. Germline V CDR1 and CDR2: DFQATT, SNEGSKA (reference sequence). The V and J ends lost 3 bases and 3 bases respectively, with 9 bases between them. CDR3 size: 12 residues.

This clonotype was counted at least ten times. The gene calls are TRBV9 and TRBJ1-3; tentative D call: TRBD1 (5 bases). V lost 0 bases to trimming and J lost 0 bases, with 7 bases between them. The CDR3 contains 15 residues. Germline lookup yields CDR1 SGDLS and CDR2 YYNGEE. The CDR3 DNA reads as TGTGCCAGCAGCGTAGACGGGGCCTCTGGAAACACCATATATTTT. Translated: CASSVDGASGNTIYF.

This chain joins TRBV11-1 and TRBJ2-3, with D maybe TRBD2 (7 bases). Germline lookup yields CDR1 SGHAT and CDR2 FQDESV (reference sequence). V lost 5 bases, J lost 5 bases, and 17 bases lay in between. The CDR3 has 15 amino acids. CDR3 DNA sequence: TGTGCCAGCAGCCCTGAGGGGGGGCATGGAGATACGCAGTATTTT. This encodes CASSPEGGHGDTQYF. The full variable domain, in which reference TRBV11-1 and TRBJ2-3 provide the parts outside the CDR3, is EAEVAQSPRYKITEKSQAVAFWCDPISGHATLYWYRQILGQGPELLVQFQDESVVDDSQLPKDRFSAERLKGVDSTLKIQPAELGDSAMYLCASSPEGGHGDTQYFGPGTRLTVL.

About this clonotype: The missing conserved phenylalanine or tryptophan at the end of this CDR3 makes a read error likely. The chain couples TRBV6-1 to TRBJ1-5, with D uncertain. Deletions cut 6 bases from V and 4 bases from J, with 13 bases between. This CDR3 has 14 amino acids. Per germline, CDR1 MNHNS and CDR2 SASEGT. In nucleotides, the CDR3 is TGTGCCAGCAGCCTAAAGGCTGATAATCAGCCCCAGCATCTT. Translating gives CASSLKADNQPQHL.

This clonotype was observed many times. V and J are TRBV20-1 and TRBJ2-1; D might be TRBD1 or TRBD2, each matching 5 bases. The CDR3 consists of 15 residues. The V end lost 3 bases, the J end lost 4 bases, and 16 bases lay between the germline ends. Germline lookup yields CDR1 DFQATT and CDR2 SNEGSKA (reference sequence). The CDR3 reads CSASGTSATYNEQFF. CDR3 nucleotides: TGCAGTGCTAGCGGGACCTCAGCAACATACAATGAGCAGTTCTTC.

As concerns this clonotype: One base away lies a much larger clone, so this may be a sequencing read error. The rearrangement joins TRBV5-1 to TRBJ2-7; perhaps TRBD1 as D (6 bases). The CDR3 extends over 14 amino acids. Germline-derived CDR1 and CDR2 are SGHRS and YFSETQ. This CDR3 reads CASSLGQGNYGQYF. As DNA, the CDR3 is TGCGCCAGCAGCTTGGGGCAGGGGAATTACGGGCAGTACTTC.

This clonotype appeared a few times. This may be a read error: a much more frequent sequence differs by one nucleotide. This likely comes from a read error, as the CDR3 has no conserved phenylalanine or tryptophan at its end. The V call is TRBV5-4, the J call TRBJ1-2; 7 positions match TRBD1. The CDR3 sequence is 14 residues long. With 5 bases clipped from V and 2 bases from J, the junction kept 6 bases outside the gene matches. From germline, CDR1 is SGHNT and CDR2 YYREEE (reference sequence). The CDR3: CASSRAGGNYGYTL. CDR3 nucleotides: TGTGCCAGCAGTCGGGCAGGGGGAAACTATGGCTACACCCTC.

This clonotype was seen repeatedly, ten times or more. V and J are TRBV7-2 and TRBJ1-1; 7 nucleotides align to TRBD1. The CDR3 loop spans 13 amino acids. The germline V gene encodes CDR1 SGHTA and CDR2 FQGNSA. V lost 6 bases and J lost 5; bases outside the gene matches: 6. The DNA of the CDR3 is TGTGCCAGCAGTCGCGACAGGGCTACTGAAGCTTTCTTT. Translated, it gives CASSRDRATEAFF.

V is TRBV5-1 and J is TRBJ2-7, with D possibly being TRBD2 (5 bases). The V end lost 3 bases, the J end lost 4 bases, and 14 bases lay between the germline ends. CDR1 is SGHRS and CDR2 is YFSETQ in the germline V gene. The CDR3 is 14 amino acids. CDR3 bases: TGCGCCAGCAGCTCAAAGCGGATGCCTTACGAGCAGTACTTC. This translates into CASSSKRMPYEQYF.